This T cell receptor beta chain was sequenced during a study of blood T cells in healthy people across ages. Findings and limits, study-wide: It was held that diversity estimates obtained from one million T cells represented underestimates.

To note about this clonotype: Its antigen is as yet unknown.

This CDR3 is 15 amino acids long. Germline V gene sequence: CDR1 SGHAT, CDR2 FQDESV (reference sequence). The junction had 12 bases not matched to a gene; V was cut back by 5 bases and J by 11 bases. It was with a sample-barcoded 5' primer and a J-beta primer mix that a second PCR of roughly 7 to 12 cycles was run. Tagging of each cDNA molecule was performed by a template-switch adaptor with 12 random nucleotides. Using its own MiXCR run on the 5' RACE reads, TCRdb lists one record per CDR3 protein. The sample lists around 940,000 distinct CDR3 sequences; 45% to 60% were seen once. The sequencing sample was made of blood. This sequence originates from a woman aged 60-75 years in good health. The rearrangement uses TRBV11-1 and TRBJ2-5, with 12 bases lining up with TRBD2. DNA of the CDR3: TGTGCCAGCAGCCTACTAGCGGGAGGTTCCTACGGGCAGTACTTC. Its protein is CASSLLAGGSYGQYF.